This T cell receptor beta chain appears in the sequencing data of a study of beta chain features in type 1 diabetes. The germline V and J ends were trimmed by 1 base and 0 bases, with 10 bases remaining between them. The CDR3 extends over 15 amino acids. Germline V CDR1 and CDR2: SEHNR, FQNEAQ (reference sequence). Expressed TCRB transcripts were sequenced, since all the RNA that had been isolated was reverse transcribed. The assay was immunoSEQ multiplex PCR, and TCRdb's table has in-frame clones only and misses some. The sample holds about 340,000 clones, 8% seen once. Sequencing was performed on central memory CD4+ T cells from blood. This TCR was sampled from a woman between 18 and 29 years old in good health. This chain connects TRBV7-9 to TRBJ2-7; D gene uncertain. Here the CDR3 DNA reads TGTGCCAGCAGCTTAGGGCAGGCAAACTCCTACGAGCAGTACTTC. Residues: CASSLGQANSYEQYF.